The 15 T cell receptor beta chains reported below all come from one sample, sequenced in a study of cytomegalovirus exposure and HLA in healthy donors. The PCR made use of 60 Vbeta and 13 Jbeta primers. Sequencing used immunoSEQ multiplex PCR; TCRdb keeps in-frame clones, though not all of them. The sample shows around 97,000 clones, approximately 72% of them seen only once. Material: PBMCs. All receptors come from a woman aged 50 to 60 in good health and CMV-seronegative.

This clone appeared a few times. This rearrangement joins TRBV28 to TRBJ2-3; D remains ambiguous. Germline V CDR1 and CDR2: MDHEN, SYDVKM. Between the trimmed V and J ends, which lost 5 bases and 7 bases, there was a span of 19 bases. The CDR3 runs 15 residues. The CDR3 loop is CASSTEKENSNTQYF. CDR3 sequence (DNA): TGTGCCAGCAGTACCGAAAAAGAAAACTCTAATACGCAGTATTTT.

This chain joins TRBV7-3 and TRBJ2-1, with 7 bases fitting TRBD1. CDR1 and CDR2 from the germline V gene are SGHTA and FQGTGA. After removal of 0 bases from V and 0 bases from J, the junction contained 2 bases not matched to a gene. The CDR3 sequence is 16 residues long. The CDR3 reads CASSLTQGSSYNEQFF. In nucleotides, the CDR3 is TGTGCCAGCAGCTTAACACAGGGGAGCTCCTACAATGAGCAGTTCTTC.

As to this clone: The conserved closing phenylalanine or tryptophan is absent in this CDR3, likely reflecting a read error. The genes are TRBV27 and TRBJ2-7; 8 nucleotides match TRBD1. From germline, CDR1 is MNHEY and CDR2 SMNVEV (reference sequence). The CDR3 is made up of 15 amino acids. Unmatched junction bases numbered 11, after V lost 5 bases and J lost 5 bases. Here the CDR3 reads CASSPGTGEINEQYL. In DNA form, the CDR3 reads TGTGCCAGCAGTCCCGGGACAGGCGAAATAAACGAGCAGTACCTC.

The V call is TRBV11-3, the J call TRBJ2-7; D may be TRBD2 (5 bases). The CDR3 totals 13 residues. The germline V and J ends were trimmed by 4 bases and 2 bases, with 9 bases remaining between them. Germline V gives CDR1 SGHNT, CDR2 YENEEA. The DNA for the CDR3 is TGTGCCAGCAGCTCCCGGGGAGCCTACGAGCAGTACTTC. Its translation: CASSSRGAYEQYF.

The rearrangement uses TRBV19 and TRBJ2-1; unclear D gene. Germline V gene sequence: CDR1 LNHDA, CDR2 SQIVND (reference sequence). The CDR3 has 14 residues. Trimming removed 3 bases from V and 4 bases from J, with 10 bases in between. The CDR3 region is CASSIGLQYNEQFF. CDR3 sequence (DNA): TGTGCCAGTAGTATTGGCCTTCAATACAATGAGCAGTTCTTC. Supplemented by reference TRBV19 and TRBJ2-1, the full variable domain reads DGGITQSPKYLFRKEGQNVTLSCEQNLNHDAMYWYRQDPGQGLRLIYYSQIVNDFQKGDIAEGYSVSREKKESFPLTVTSAQKNPTAFYLCASSIGLQYNEQFFGPGTRLTVL.

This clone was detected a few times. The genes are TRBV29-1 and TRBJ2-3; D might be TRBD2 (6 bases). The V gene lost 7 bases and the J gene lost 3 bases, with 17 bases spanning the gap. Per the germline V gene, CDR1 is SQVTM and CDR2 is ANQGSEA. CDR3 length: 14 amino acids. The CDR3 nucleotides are TGCAGCGCCCGGCGAGGAGGGAGGACAGATACGCAGTATTTT. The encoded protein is CSARRGGRTDTQYF.

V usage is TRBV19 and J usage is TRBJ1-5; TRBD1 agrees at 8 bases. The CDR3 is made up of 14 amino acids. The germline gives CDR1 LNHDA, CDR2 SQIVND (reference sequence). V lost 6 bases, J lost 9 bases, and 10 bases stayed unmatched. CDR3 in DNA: TGTGCCAGTAGGGGCCAGGGGGCGTATTGGCCCCAGCATTTT. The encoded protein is CASRGQGAYWPQHF.

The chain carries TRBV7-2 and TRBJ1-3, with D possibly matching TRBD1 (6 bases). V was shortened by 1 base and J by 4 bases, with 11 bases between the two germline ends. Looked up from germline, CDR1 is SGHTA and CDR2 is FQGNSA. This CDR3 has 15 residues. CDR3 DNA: TGTGCCAGCAGCTTAGATTCAGGGGACGGAAACACCATATATTTT. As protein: CASSLDSGDGNTIYF.

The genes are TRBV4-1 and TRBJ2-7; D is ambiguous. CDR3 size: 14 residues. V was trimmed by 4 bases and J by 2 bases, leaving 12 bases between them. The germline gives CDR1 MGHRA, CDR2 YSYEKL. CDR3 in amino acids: CASSREPGAYEQYF. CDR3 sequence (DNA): TGCGCCAGCAGCCGAGAACCCGGAGCCTACGAGCAGTACTTC.

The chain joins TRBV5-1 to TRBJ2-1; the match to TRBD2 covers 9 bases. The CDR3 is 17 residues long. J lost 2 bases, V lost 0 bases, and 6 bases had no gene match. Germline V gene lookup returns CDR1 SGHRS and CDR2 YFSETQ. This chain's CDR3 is CASSLDLGGGAYNEQFF. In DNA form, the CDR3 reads TGCGCCAGCAGCTTGGACTTAGGCGGGGGGGCCTACAATGAGCAGTTCTTC. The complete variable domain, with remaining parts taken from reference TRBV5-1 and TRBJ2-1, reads KAGVTQTPRYLIKTRGQQVTLSCSPISGHRSVSWYQQTPGQGLQFLFEYFSETQRNKGNFPGRFSGRQFSNSRSEMNVSTLELGDSALYLCASSLDLGGGAYNEQFFGPGTRLTVL.

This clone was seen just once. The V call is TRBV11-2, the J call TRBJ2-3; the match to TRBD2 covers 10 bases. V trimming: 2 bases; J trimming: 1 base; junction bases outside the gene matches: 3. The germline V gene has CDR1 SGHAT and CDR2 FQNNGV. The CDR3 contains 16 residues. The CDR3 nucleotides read TGTGCCAGCAGCTTAAGGCTAGCGGGGGGCACAGATACGCAGTATTTT. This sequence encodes CASSLRLAGGTDTQYF. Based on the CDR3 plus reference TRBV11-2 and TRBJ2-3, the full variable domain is EAGVAQSPRYKIIEKRQSVAFWCNPISGHATLYWYQQILGQGPKLLIQFQNNGVVDDSQLPKDRFSAERLKGVDSTLKIQPAKLEDSAVYLCASSLRLAGGTDTQYFGPGTRLTVL.

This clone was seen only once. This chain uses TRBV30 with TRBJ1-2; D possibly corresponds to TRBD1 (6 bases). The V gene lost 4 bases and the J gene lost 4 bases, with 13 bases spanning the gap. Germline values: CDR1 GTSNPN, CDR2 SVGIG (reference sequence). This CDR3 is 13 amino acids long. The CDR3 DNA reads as TGTGCCTGGACTCTCCGGGACACCTATGGCTACACCTTC. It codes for CAWTLRDTYGYTF. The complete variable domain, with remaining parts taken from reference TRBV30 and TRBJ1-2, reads SQTIHQWPATLVQPVGSPLSLECTVEGTSNPNLYWYRQAAGRGLQLLFYSVGIGQISSEVPQNLSASRPQDRQFILSSKKLLLSDSGFYLCAWTLRDTYGYTFGSGTRLTVV.

CDR3 bases: TGTGCCAGCACCTCCCCGGGACAGGGGTCGCACGAGCAGTACTTC. Translation gives CASTSPGQGSHEQYF. The chain is built from TRBV2 and TRBJ2-7; 10 bases fit TRBD1. The CDR3 is 15 amino acids. Germline values: CDR1 SNHLY, CDR2 FYNNEI. The V and J ends lost 7 bases and 5 bases, in that order; junction bases with no gene match: 11.

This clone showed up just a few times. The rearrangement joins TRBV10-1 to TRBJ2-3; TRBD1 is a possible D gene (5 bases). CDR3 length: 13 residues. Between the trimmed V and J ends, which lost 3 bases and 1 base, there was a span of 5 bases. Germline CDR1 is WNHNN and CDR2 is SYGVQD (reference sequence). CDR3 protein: CASSDRGTDTQYF. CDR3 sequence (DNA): TGCGCCAGCAGTGACAGGGGCACAGATACGCAGTATTTT.

The CDR3 loop reads CASSIMVGRLASSYEQYF. CDR3 DNA: TGTGCCAGTAGTATAATGGTAGGGAGACTAGCAAGCTCCTACGAGCAGTACTTC. The V call is TRBV19, the J call TRBJ2-7, with 7 bases that match TRBD2. CDR1 LNHDA and CDR2 SQIVND come from the germline V gene (reference sequence). The CDR3 length is 18 residues. Trimming removed 2 bases from V and 0 bases from J; junction bases left unmatched: 13.